Listed below are T cell receptor beta chains from one sample, sequenced in a study of CD8+ T cells in alopecia areata. Sequencing was performed with immunoSEQ multiplex PCR; in TCRdb, only in-frame clones are kept and a portion is missing. The sample contains about 160,000 clones, just over 65% of which appear only once. Sequenced material: CD4+ T cells sorted from blood, taken at week 4, from a patient treated with tofacitinib. All receptors come from a human donor with alopecia areata. CDR3s include the opening cysteine and the closing phenylalanine or tryptophan. The order of the fields is V gene, D gene, clone size, J gene, CDR3 DNA, CDR3 protein. A D gene is named only where the DNA matches it firmly. Rows give clone size only sometimes, using once, few, many, or a class for an expanded clone.

v_gene: TRBV11-1; d_gene: -; abundance: -; j_gene: TRBJ2-5; CDR3nt: TGTGCCAGCAGCTTACCGGGAAGAGAGACCCAGTACTTC; CDR3aa: CASSLPGRETQYF
v_gene: TRBV5-1; d_gene: -; abundance: -; j_gene: TRBJ1-5; CDR3nt: TGCGCCAGCAGCTTGGTTGGGGGCCAGCAGCCCCAGCATTTT; CDR3aa: CASSLVGGQQPQHF
v_gene: TRBV25-1; d_gene: -; abundance: -; j_gene: TRBJ2-5; CDR3nt: TGTGCCAGCAGTGCCCCCTCAGGGACCCAAGAGACCCAGTACTTC; CDR3aa: CASSAPSGTQETQYF
v_gene: TRBV27; d_gene: -; abundance: many; j_gene: TRBJ2-2; CDR3nt: TGTGCCAGCAGAAAAGGGGGGAACACCGGGGAGCTGTTTTTT; CDR3aa: CASRKGGNTGELFF
v_gene: TRBV5-1; d_gene: TRBD1; abundance: -; j_gene: TRBJ2-5; CDR3nt: TGCGCCAGCAGCTCCAGGACAGGGCCCTTGGAGACCCAGTACTTC; CDR3aa: CASSSRTGPLETQYF
v_gene: TRBV5-1; d_gene: -; abundance: -; j_gene: TRBJ1-4; CDR3nt: TGCGCCAGCAGCGGGACGGGGATTGAAAAACTGTTTTTT; CDR3aa: CASSGTGIEKLFF
v_gene: TRBV27; d_gene: -; abundance: few; j_gene: TRBJ1-2; CDR3nt: TGTGCCACCTCACAGGGCGGCTATGGCTACACCTTC; CDR3aa: CATSQGGYGYTF
v_gene: TRBV5-1; d_gene: TRBD1; abundance: -; j_gene: TRBJ2-2; CDR3nt: TGCGCCAGCAGCTCGACAGGGATGGGAGCCGGGGAGCTGTTTTTT; CDR3aa: CASSSTGMGAGELFF
v_gene: TRBV29-1; d_gene: -; abundance: -; j_gene: TRBJ1-2; CDR3nt: TGCAGCGTGGAACTACACGACACAACTAACTATGGCTACACCTTC; CDR3aa: CSVELHDTTNYGYTF
v_gene: TRBV7-9; d_gene: -; abundance: -; j_gene: TRBJ2-5; CDR3nt: TGTGCCAGCAGCCCTAAAGAGACCCAGTACTTC; CDR3aa: CASSPKETQYF
v_gene: TRBV30; d_gene: -; abundance: -; j_gene: TRBJ2-2; CDR3nt: TGTGCCTGGAACCCTCACGGGGAGCTGTTTTTT; CDR3aa: CAWNPHGELFF
v_gene: TRBV9; d_gene: -; abundance: -; j_gene: TRBJ2-6; CDR3nt: TGTGCCAGCAGCGTAGCGGGCCTTCGACGAGCTGGGGCCAACGTCCTGACTTTC; CDR3aa: CASSVAGLRRAGANVLTF
v_gene: TRBV15; d_gene: TRBD1; abundance: once; j_gene: TRBJ2-5; CDR3nt: TGTGCCACCAGCAGAGATACAGGGACAGGGAGTAGGGAGACCCAGTACTTC; CDR3aa: CATSRDTGTGSRETQYF
v_gene: TRBV5-1; d_gene: -; abundance: once; j_gene: TRBJ2-2; CDR3nt: TGCGCCAGCAGCTTCCGGGACGCCACGAACACCGGGGAGCTGTTTTTT; CDR3aa: CASSFRDATNTGELFF
v_gene: TRBV23-1; d_gene: -; abundance: -; j_gene: TRBJ2-3; CDR3nt: TGCGCCAGACCAACAGGGACTTGGACAGATACGCAGTATTTT; CDR3aa: CARPTGTWTDTQYF
v_gene: TRBV11-2; d_gene: TRBD2; abundance: -; j_gene: TRBJ2-5; CDR3nt: TGTGCCAGCAGCCCGGGGGGGCCGAGGCGGTCCGGTATCGAGACCCAGTACTTC; CDR3aa: CASSPGGPRRSGIETQYF
v_gene: TRBV14; d_gene: -; abundance: few; j_gene: TRBJ1-6; CDR3nt: TGTGCCAGCAGCCCCTCGTCAGGCTTTTCACCCCTCCACTTT; CDR3aa: CASSPSSGFSPLHF
v_gene: TRBV30; d_gene: TRBD1; abundance: -; j_gene: TRBJ1-1; CDR3nt: TGTGCCTGGAGTTACACGACAGGGAGGGACGCTTTCTTT; CDR3aa: CAWSYTTGRDAFF
v_gene: TRBV7-2; d_gene: -; abundance: few; j_gene: TRBJ2-1; CDR3nt: TGTGCCAGCAGCTTAGGGTACAATGAGCAGTTCTTC; CDR3aa: CASSLGYNEQFF
v_gene: TRBV5-1; d_gene: -; abundance: once; j_gene: TRBJ2-6; CDR3nt: TGCGCCAGCAGCTTCTCGGGCAGTCCGGGGGCCGGGGCCAACGTCCTGACTTTC; CDR3aa: CASSFSGSPGAGANVLTF